Here is one TCR beta chain with its context. Its target antigen remains unknown. The sample holds no much larger clone one base away, and base qualities are not on file. This record comes from a study of long-term antiretroviral therapy in people with HIV (dated by TCRdb to the early 2020s). General notes on the study: The earliest samples were collected about a decade before the 2015 WHO recommendation for immediate ART, when ART was typically delayed until CD4 counts fell. A retrospective serial study tested whether changes in peripheral blood TRB repertoire composition and diversity were associated with ART initiation and durable HIV suppression. A total of 150 to 200 cryopreserved PBMC samples came from 30 or so adults with confirmed HIV infection and were collected serially over a mean of approximately six years (range 1-12). About 35% of the 30 participants with HIV were female. No cross-contamination during QIAcube processing was seen in test extractions of a monoclonal T-cell line run alongside roughly 30 polyclonal samples. Results and caveats for the whole study, not just this receptor: CDR3 length ranges in HIV repertoires were narrower than in controls, and network structure suggested an antigen-experienced repertoire with only a slight naive shift after ART. ART initiation was associated with a significant increase in TRB diversity, but diversity stayed significantly below transplant donor controls even after long-term ART. Expanded TRB clones identified before ART initiation dominated the repertoire at all time points, although this dominance fluctuated and declined in many PLHIV after ART. Inferences about post-ART repertoire changes are limited because no data were available on ART adherence, viral resistance or therapy changes. Limited PBMC availability meant only the TCR beta chain was sequenced, without alpha chain pairing. The samples span the years 2004 to 2017, and the ART regimens used may be less effective than current regimens. Unsorted PBMC were profiled instead of sorted CD4+ and CD8+ T cells because pre-ART samples had limited cell numbers.

Taken from cysteine to phenylalanine, the CDR3 has 13 residues. Only the CDR3 region is kept as DNA, spanning 39 bases read in frame from base 1. Via the germline V gene, CDR1 is LGHNT and CDR2 FRNRAP. At the junction V is shortened by 1 base and J by 3 bases, with 6 bases in between. The immunoSEQ hsTCRB v3.0 assay was used at survey level resolution for TRB variable region sequencing. The targeted TRB sequencing depth was roughly 40,000-55,000 T-cell genomes per sample. An Illumina MiSeq with a v3 150-cycle kit was used to sequence the pooled TRB libraries. The authors' analysis ran thus. Repertoire analysis was run in R within a reproducible Nextflow workflow that covered QC, data transformation and analysis. LymphoSeq2, an R package for exploring AIRR-Seq data, was used to implement custom analyses. After excluding several samples that yielded fewer than 5000 total TRB sequences, fewer than 200 HIV repertoires remained for analysis. Among the approximately 190 retained HIV repertoires, about 57 were collected before ART initiation and 120 to 140 were collected after ART initiation. Repertoires were downsampled to 5000 TRB nucleotide sequences, and summary statistics were averaged over 100 downsampling iterations. Only TRB sequences with CDR3 regions of at least seven amino acids were retained for analysis. Diversity was assessed using a clonality score derived from Shannon entropy and using the Gini coefficient. In the repertoire networks, any two of the top 5000 CDR3 amino acid sequences were linked whenever the two sequences differed by an edit distance of one. For TRB CDR3 amino acid sequences, antigen specificity groups and MHC restriction were predicted with GLIPH2. To flag known associations with CMV, EBV, HIV or tissue antigens, CDR3 amino acid sequences were compared against VDJdb and McPAS-TCR. Pre-ART, post-ART and control groups were compared with Wilcoxon signed-rank tests and Holm-Bonferroni correction. Not all clones reach the TCRdb copy of this immuneACCESS table, which keeps in-frame sequences only. Checked studies attribute under half of the gap to unresolved V genes and leave the rest unexplained. The DNA gave D and trimming, while V, J and clone size come from that table. The sample data list around 25,000 clones, and approximately 80% of these were observed just once. The ten most abundant clones make up roughly 15% of the sample.

Inclusion was restricted to participants for whom at least one PBMC sample before ART initiation and at least two post-ART samples were available. All participants with HIV were treated in the United States of America. Cryopreserved samples of about 0.95-11 million PBMC were thawed and washed before DNA extraction. At the time of the earliest PBMC sample, participants with HIV were aged between roughly 23 and 60 years. Per participant, PBMC samples came from 1-4 timepoints prior to ART initiation and 2-8 timepoints following ART initiation, for a median of 7 samples. Serial HIV viral load, CD4+ T-cell count, ART history and demographic data were obtained for every participant. Using a Qiagen kit on a QIAcube, genomic DNA was extracted from unsorted PBMC, with samples processed in batches of 12.

Rearrangement joined TRBV12-5 to TRBJ2-5; 5 matching bases give a weak D call of TRBD2. This clonotype was obtained from a young woman with HIV. The sequencing here drew on unsorted PBMCs, taken at the start of antiretroviral therapy, before treatment. The CDR3 is CASGLGLKETQYF. The nucleotide sequence is TGTGCTAGTGGTTTGGGACTAAAAGAGACCCAGTACTTC.